Below, 21 T cell receptor beta chains from the same sample are listed, as sequenced in a study of T cell repertoires in cytomegalovirus infection. These receptors are not linked to any known antigen. TCRdb redid the calling of the reads with MiXCR, one entry per CDR3 protein. The sample carries hundreds of thousands of distinct CDR3 sequences, approximately 32% recorded once. The sample consisted of cultured CD8+ T cells from PBMCs, taken from culture after CMV antigen stimulation. The receptors come from a human donor in good health (CMV status not recorded). Some clones in this sample may be carry-over from other donors' samples.

The CDR3 sequence is CSVCDTEAFF. The CDR3 bases are TGCAGCGTCTGCGACACTGAAGCTTTCTTT. This chain links TRBV29-1 with TRBJ1-1; D is ambiguous. The CDR3 is made up of 10 amino acids. Trimming shortened V by 6 bases and J by 3 bases, and 5 bases separated the two germline ends. Germline V lookup: CDR1 SQVTM, CDR2 ANQGSEA. The full variable domain, its missing parts supplied by reference TRBV29-1 and TRBJ1-1, is SAVISQKPSRDICQRGTSLTIQCQVDSQVTMMFWYRQQPGQSLTLIATANQGSEATYESGFVIDKFPISRPNLTFSTLTVSNMSPEDSSIYLCSVCDTEAFFGQGTRLTVV.

This clonotype was seen at least ten times. This chain's CDR3 is CASRVTGGDGYTF. As DNA, the CDR3 is TGTGCCAGTAGGGTCACAGGGGGCGATGGCTACACCTTC. The chain joins TRBV19 to TRBJ1-2; 9 positions match TRBD1. CDR3 size: 13 residues. Germline V gene data show CDR1 as LNHDA and CDR2 as SQIVND (reference sequence). V lost 6 bases, J lost 6 bases, and 5 bases stayed unmatched. The full variable domain, rest sourced from reference TRBV19 and TRBJ1-2, is DGGITQSPKYLFRKEGQNVTLSCEQNLNHDAMYWYRQDPGQGLRLIYYSQIVNDFQKGDIAEGYSVSREKKESFPLTVTSAQKNPTAFYLCASRVTGGDGYTFGSGTRLTVV.

This sequence joins TRBV19 and TRBJ1-1; no definite D call. Germline V gene data show CDR1 as LNHDA and CDR2 as SQIVND (reference sequence). V was trimmed by 5 bases and J by 3 bases, leaving 13 bases between them. This CDR3 comprises 14 residues. CDR3 amino acids: CASSASGYYTEAFF. The DNA for the CDR3 is TGTGCCAGTAGTGCATCGGGATACTACACTGAAGCTTTCTTT.

This clonotype has just a few counts. The chain has TRBV28 and TRBJ1-1; TRBD1 is a possible D gene (6 bases). V gave up 11 bases and J gave up 0 bases, with 16 bases separating them. This CDR3 is 14 amino acids long. The germline gives CDR1 MDHEN, CDR2 SYDVKM. DNA for the CDR3: TGTGCCTCACTACTGGGGGGCCTGAACACTGAAGCTTTCTTT. Protein sequence: CASLLGGLNTEAFF.

V gene TRBV9 combines with J gene TRBJ1-2, with 10 bases matching TRBD1. V lost 3 bases, J lost 8 bases, and 10 bases stayed unmatched. The CDR3 runs 15 residues. Germline V gives CDR1 SGDLS, CDR2 YYNGEE. The CDR3 DNA is TGTGCCAGCAGCGACGGGGACAGGGGACAAGAAGGCTACACCTTC. Its translation: CASSDGDRGQEGYTF. Drawing the rest from reference TRBV9 and TRBJ1-2, the complete variable domain is DSGVTQTPKHLITATGQRVTLRCSPRSGDLSVYWYQQSLDQGLQFLIQYYNGEERAKGNILERFSAQQFPDLHSELNLSSLELGDSALYFCASSDGDRGQEGYTFGSGTRLTVV.

This clonotype was observed a few times. One junction end does not reproduce the germline sequence, and a read error may be involved. The rearrangement joins TRBV6-2 or TRBV6-3 to TRBJ1-1; TRBD1 is a possible D gene (5 bases). This CDR3 region has 13 residues. CDR1 MNHEY and CDR2 SVGEGT come from the germline V gene. Written as DNA, the CDR3 is TGTGCCAGCAGATCACGGGGGAACCCTGAAGCTTTCTTT. Encoded protein: CASRSRGNPEAFF.

The CDR3 bases are TGTGCCAGCGGAACCGGGACCGCCCGGGGCTACACCTTC. Translated: CASGTGTARGYTF. V gene TRBV27 combines with J gene TRBJ1-2, with TRBD1 as a possible D gene (5 bases). The CDR3 consists of 13 residues. V lost 8 bases and J 8 bases, leaving 18 bases between the germline ends. Germline CDR1 reads MNHEY; CDR2 reads SMNVEV (reference sequence).

This clonotype was seen only a few times. This rearrangement joins TRBV6-6 to TRBJ2-5; 10 bases agree with TRBD2. Per germline, CDR1 MNHNY and CDR2 SVGAGI (reference sequence). Unmatched junction bases numbered 5, after V lost 10 bases and J lost 6 bases. The CDR3 sequence is 12 residues long. The CDR3 DNA follows: TGTGCCACCAGCGGGGGGGCAAAGACCCAGTACTTC. The encoded protein is CATSGGAKTQYF.

The chain combines TRBV4-2 with TRBJ2-5; D is possibly TRBD2 (6 bases). V was trimmed by 1 base and J by 2 bases, leaving 17 bases between them. In germline, CDR1 is LGHNA, CDR2 YNFKEQ. This CDR3 comprises 17 residues. The CDR3 here is CASSQGRGARGQETQYF. In DNA form, the CDR3 reads TGTGCCAGCAGCCAAGGCCGAGGGGCGCGGGGTCAAGAGACCCAGTACTTC.

There are many counts of this clonotype. The chain uses TRBV7-6 and TRBJ2-2; D unclear. The length of the CDR3 is 18 residues. Germline-derived CDR1 and CDR2 are SGHVS and FNYEAQ. Trimming removed 3 bases from V and 0 bases from J, with 17 bases in between. The CDR3 bases are TGTGCCAGCAGCTTTCGTCTGCCGGAAACATCGAACACCGGGGAGCTGTTTTTT. Translated, it gives CASSFRLPETSNTGELFF.

This clonotype was observed at least ten times. The chain combines TRBV24-1 with TRBJ2-2; D is perhaps TRBD1 (5 bases). Germline V gives CDR1 KGHDR, CDR2 SFDVKD. V was trimmed by 9 bases and J by 1 base, leaving 11 bases between them. This CDR3 region has 14 residues. The CDR3 spells CATAATENTGELFF. The CDR3 coding sequence is TGTGCCACCGCGGCGACAGAGAACACCGGGGAGCTGTTTTTT.

This clonotype was counted a single time. This chain links TRBV5-1 with TRBJ2-3; the D is unclear. Germline CDR1 and CDR2: SGHRS and YFSETQ. This CDR3 has 13 residues. V lost 5 bases and J 5 bases, leaving 12 bases between the germline ends. The CDR3 DNA reads as TGCGCCAGCAGTTCCCCCACGGGAGATACGCAGTATTTT. Translating gives CASSSPTGDTQYF.

The rearrangement links TRBV27 to TRBJ2-5, with TRBD1 matching over 9 bases. J lost 1 base, V lost 8 bases, and 11 bases had no gene match. Germline lookup yields CDR1 MNHEY and CDR2 SMNVEV (reference sequence). The CDR3 has 16 amino acids. CDR3 in amino acids: CASRDPGQGLQETQYF. In DNA, the CDR3 is TGTGCCAGCCGGGACCCGGGACAGGGACTCCAAGAGACCCAGTACTTC.

This clonotype was counted at least ten times. The J gene is TRBJ2-1, the V gene TRBV28; the D is unclear. The CDR3 covers 12 residues. V lost 6 bases and J lost 2, with 5 bases in between. CDR1 is MDHEN and CDR2 is SYDVKM in the germline V gene. CDR3 sequence: CASSPPYNEQFF. CDR3 DNA sequence: TGTGCCAGCAGCCCCCCCTACAATGAGCAGTTCTTC.

A few counts support this clonotype. The chain is built from TRBV27 and TRBJ2-1, with D possibly being TRBD2 (5 bases). The CDR3 has 11 amino acids. The V end was cut by 8 bases, the J end by 7 bases, with 9 bases between. From germline, CDR1 is MNHEY and CDR2 SMNVEV (reference sequence). The CDR3 region has the DNA TGTGCCAGCCAGTCGGGAAATGAGCAGTTCTTC. Translating gives CASQSGNEQFF.

The V call is TRBV2, the J call TRBJ2-7; D is possibly TRBD1 or TRBD2 (6 bases each). CDR1 is SNHLY and CDR2 is FYNNEI in the germline V gene. V gave up 3 bases and J gave up 2 bases, with 17 bases separating them. The CDR3 has 16 residues. The CDR3 is CASSERGRDTPYEQYF. In nucleotides, the CDR3 is TGTGCCAGCAGTGAGCGGGGCCGGGACACCCCCTACGAGCAGTACTTC.

This clonotype was found a few times. The chain recombines TRBV19 with TRBJ2-2; TRBD1 matches at 7 bases. The CDR3 consists of 15 residues. Trimming took 9 bases from V and 1 from J; bases not matched to a gene: 8. From germline, CDR1 is LNHDA and CDR2 SQIVND (reference sequence). CDR3 sequence (DNA): TGTGCCAGCAACAGGGGAACCATGAACACCGGGGAGCTGTTTTTT. It specifies CASNRGTMNTGELFF.

The chain couples TRBV6-2 or TRBV6-3 to TRBJ2-5; weak D call: TRBD1 (6 bases). V gave up 4 bases and J gave up 7 bases, with 19 bases separating them. Per germline, CDR1 MNHEY and CDR2 SVGEGT. The CDR3 has 15 amino acids. CDR3 DNA: TGTGCCAGCAGTTTATCAGGGGTCCATCGGGGGACCCAGTACTTC. The encoded protein is CASSLSGVHRGTQYF.

There are a few counts of this clonotype. The chain has TRBV12-3 or TRBV12-4 and TRBJ2-1; a weak D match, TRBD2 (5 bases). Trimming left V 6 bases short and J 4 bases short, with 13 bases between. The CDR3 contains 14 residues. The CDR3 nucleotides read TGTGCCAGCAGACTAGGCGGACCATACAATGAGCAGTTCTTC. Protein: CASRLGGPYNEQFF.

In this sample, this clonotype turned up a few times. The J gene is TRBJ2-7, the V gene TRBV6-1; 8 bases align to TRBD2. The germline gives CDR1 MNHNS, CDR2 SASEGT. The CDR3 totals 16 residues. V was clipped by 1 base and J by 1 base; unmatched bases: 6. CDR3 loop: CASSEGFGGVSYEQYF. DNA of the CDR3: TGTGCCAGCAGTGAAGGTTTCGGGGGGGTTTCCTACGAGCAGTACTTC.

This clonotype was picked up a small number of times. The chain employs TRBV11-2 and TRBJ1-1, with D possibly being TRBD1 (5 bases). CDR3 length equals 12 residues. V was pared by 3 bases and J by 7 bases, with 9 bases between. In germline, CDR1 is SGHAT, CDR2 FQNNGV. Here the CDR3 reads CASSFRTFEAFF. The CDR3, as DNA: TGTGCCAGCAGCTTCCGGACATTTGAAGCTTTCTTT.